The source of this T cell receptor (beta chain) is a study of blood T cell repertoires in COVID-19. Across the study: T cells, B-cell-depleted T cells, or PBMCs provided the cDNA or gDNA that served as material.

Here immunoSEQ multiplex PCR was the method, and the copy in TCRdb shows in-frame clones only, minus some. The repertoire holds about 78,000 clones, with 90% as singletons. This clone was seen once. The CDR3 runs 17 residues. CDR1 is LNHNV and CDR2 is YYDKDF in the germline V gene (reference sequence). V was pared by 0 bases and J by 0 bases, with 12 bases between. Input material: peripheral blood. The sequence came from a woman between 45 and 65 years old in a cohort sampled during active COVID-19. The V call is TRBV15, the J call TRBJ1-3; D not resolved. The CDR3 sequence is CATSRDPAATSGNTIYF. CDR3 nucleotides: TGTGCCACCAGCAGAGATCCCGCGGCCACCTCTGGAAACACCATATATTTT.